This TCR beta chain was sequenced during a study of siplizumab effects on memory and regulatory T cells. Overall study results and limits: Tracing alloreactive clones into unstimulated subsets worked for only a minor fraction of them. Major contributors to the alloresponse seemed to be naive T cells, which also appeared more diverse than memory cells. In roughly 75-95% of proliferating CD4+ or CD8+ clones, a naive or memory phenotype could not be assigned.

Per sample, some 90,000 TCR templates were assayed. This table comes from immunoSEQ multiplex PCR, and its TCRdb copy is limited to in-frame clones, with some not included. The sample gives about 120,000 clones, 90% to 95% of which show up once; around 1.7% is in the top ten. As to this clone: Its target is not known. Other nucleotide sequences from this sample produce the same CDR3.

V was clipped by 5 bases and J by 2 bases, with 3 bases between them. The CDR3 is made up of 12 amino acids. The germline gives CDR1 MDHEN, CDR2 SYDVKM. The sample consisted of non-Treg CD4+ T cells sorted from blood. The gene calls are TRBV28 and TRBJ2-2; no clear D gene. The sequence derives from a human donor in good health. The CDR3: CASSLNTGELFF. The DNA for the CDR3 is TGTGCCAGCAGTCTCAACACCGGGGAGCTGTTTTTT. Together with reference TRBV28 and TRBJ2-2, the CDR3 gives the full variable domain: DVKVTQSSRYLVKRTGEKVFLECVQDMDHENMFWYRQDPGLGLRLIYFSYDVKMKEKGDIPEGYSVSREKKERFSLILESASTNQTSMYLCASSLNTGELFFGEGSRLTVL.